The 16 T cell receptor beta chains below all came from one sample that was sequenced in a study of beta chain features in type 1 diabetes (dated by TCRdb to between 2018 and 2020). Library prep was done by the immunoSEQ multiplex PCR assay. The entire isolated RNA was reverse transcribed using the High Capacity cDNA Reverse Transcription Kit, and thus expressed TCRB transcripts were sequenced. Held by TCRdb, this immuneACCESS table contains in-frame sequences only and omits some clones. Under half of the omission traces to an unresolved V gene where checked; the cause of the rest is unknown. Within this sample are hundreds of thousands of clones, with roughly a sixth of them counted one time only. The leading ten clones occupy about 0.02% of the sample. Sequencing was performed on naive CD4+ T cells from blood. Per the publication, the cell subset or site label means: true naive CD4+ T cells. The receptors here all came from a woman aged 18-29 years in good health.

The CDR3 nucleotides are TGTGCCAGTAGTAGAGTAGCGGGCGGGTATGAGCAGTTCTTC. It yields the protein CASSRVAGGYEQFF. The chain uses TRBV19 and TRBJ2-1; 7 bases are a match to TRBD2. Per the germline V gene, CDR1 is LNHDA and CDR2 is SQIVND (reference sequence). The V and J ends lost 4 bases and 8 bases, in that order; junction bases with no gene match: 8. This CDR3 comprises 14 residues.

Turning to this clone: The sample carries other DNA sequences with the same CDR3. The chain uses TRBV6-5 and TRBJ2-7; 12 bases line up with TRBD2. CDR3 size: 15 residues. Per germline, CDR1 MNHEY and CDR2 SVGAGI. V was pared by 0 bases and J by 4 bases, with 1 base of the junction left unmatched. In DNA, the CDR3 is TGTGCCAGCAGTTACTCGGGACTAGCGGGTTACGAGCAGTACTTC. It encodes CASSYSGLAGYEQYF.

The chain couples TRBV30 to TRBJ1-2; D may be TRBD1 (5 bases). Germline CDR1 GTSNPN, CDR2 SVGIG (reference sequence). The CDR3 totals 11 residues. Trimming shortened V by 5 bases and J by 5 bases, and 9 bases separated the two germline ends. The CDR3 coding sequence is TGTGCCTGGCTGGGGCGATATGGCTACACCTTC. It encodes CAWLGRYGYTF.

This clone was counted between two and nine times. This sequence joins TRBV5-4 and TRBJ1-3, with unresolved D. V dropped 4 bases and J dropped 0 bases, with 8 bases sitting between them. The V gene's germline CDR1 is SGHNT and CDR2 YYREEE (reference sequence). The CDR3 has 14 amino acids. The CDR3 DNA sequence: TGTGCCAGCAGCAATAGGCTCTCTGGAAACACCATATATTTT. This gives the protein CASSNRLSGNTIYF.

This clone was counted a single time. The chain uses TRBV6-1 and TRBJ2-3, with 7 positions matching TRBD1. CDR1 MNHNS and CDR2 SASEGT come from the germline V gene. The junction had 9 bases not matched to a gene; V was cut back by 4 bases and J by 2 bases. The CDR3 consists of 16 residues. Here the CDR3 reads CASSARQGRNTDTQYF. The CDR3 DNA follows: TGTGCCAGCAGTGCTAGACAGGGAAGGAACACAGATACGCAGTATTTT.

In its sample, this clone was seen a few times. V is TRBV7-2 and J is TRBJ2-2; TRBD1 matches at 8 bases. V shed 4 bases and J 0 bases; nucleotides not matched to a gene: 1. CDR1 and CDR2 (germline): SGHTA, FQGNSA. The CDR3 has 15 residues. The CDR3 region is CASSSGQANTGELFF. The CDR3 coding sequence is TGTGCCAGCAGCTCGGGACAGGCGAACACCGGGGAGCTGTTTTTT.

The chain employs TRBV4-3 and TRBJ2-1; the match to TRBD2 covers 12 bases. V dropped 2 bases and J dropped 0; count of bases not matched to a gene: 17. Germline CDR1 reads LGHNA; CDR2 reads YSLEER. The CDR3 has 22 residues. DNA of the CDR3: TGCGCCAGCAGCCAACGTAAATCATCCGGGACTAGCGGGTCGAGCTCCTACAATGAGCAGTTCTTC. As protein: CASSQRKSSGTSGSSSYNEQFF.

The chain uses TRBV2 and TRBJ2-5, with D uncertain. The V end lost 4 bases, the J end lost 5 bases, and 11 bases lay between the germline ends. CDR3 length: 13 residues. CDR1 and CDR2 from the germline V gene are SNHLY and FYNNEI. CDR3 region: CASSVVRVETQYF. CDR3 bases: TGTGCCAGCAGTGTCGTTAGGGTGGAGACCCAGTACTTC.

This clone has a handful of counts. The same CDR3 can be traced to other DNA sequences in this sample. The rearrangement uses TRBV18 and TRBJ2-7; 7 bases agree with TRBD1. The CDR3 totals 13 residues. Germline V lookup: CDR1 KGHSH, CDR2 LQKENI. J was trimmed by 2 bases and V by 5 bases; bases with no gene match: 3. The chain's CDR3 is CASSLGQTYEQYF. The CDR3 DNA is TGTGCCAGCTCATTGGGACAGACCTACGAGCAGTACTTC.

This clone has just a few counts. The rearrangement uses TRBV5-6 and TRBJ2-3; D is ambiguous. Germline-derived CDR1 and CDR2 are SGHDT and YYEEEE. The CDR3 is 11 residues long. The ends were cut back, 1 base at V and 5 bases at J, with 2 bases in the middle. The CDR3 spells CASSLQDTQYF. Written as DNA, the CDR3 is TGTGCCAGCAGCTTGCAAGATACGCAGTATTTT.

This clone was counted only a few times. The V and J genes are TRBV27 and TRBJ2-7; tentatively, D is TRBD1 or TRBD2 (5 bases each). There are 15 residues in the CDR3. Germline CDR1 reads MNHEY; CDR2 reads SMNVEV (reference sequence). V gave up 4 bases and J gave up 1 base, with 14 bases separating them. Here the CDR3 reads CASSYRGRLSYEQYF. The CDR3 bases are TGTGCCAGCAGTTACCGGGGCCGGCTGTCCTACGAGCAGTACTTC.

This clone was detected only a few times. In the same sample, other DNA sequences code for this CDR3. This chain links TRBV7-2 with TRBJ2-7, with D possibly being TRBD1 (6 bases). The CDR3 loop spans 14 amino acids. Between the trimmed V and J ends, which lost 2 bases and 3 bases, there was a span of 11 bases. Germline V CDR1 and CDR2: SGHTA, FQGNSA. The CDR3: CASSLSGTSYEQYF. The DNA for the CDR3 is TGTGCCAGCAGCTTATCCGGGACAAGCTACGAGCAGTACTTC.

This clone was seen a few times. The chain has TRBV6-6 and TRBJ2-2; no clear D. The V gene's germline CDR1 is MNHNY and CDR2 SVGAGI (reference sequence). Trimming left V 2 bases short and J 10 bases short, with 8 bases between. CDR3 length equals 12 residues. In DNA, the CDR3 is TGTGCCAGCAGTTACAGGGCGGAGGAGCTGTTTTTT. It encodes CASSYRAEELFF.

CDR3 sequence reads: CASSSTGGSYGYTF. The CDR3 region has the DNA TGTGCCAGCAGCTCTACAGGGGGAAGCTATGGCTACACCTTC. The V call is TRBV7-3, the J call TRBJ1-2; 8 nucleotides align to TRBD1. V was pared by 4 bases and J by 4 bases, with 5 bases of the junction left unmatched. Germline-derived CDR1 and CDR2 are SGHTA and FQGTGA. This CDR3 has 14 residues.

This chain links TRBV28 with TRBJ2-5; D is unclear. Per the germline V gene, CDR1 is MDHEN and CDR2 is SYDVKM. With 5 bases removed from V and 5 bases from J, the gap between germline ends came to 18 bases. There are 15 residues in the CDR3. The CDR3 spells CASSETTLSVETQYF. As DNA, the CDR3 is TGTGCCAGCAGTGAGACAACGCTTAGTGTCGAGACCCAGTACTTC.

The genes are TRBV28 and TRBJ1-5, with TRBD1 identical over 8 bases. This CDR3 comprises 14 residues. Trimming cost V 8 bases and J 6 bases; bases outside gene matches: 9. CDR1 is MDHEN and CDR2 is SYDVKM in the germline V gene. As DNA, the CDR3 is TGTGCCAGCGCGAGACAGGGGAGATCTCAGCCCCAGCATTTT. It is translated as CASARQGRSQPQHF.